A selection of T cell receptor beta chains follows, all from one sample in a study of response to subunit inactivated influenza vaccine. TCRdb re-derived calls from the RT-PCR reads in MiXCR, one entry per CDR3 protein. Among approximately 700,000 distinct CDR3 sequences listed, around 13% were seen once. The sequences come from PBMCs from blood, collected less than 15 days before vaccination. These TCRs come from a man aged 50 to 59 who received an inactivated influenza vaccine. Both conserved end residues are trimmed from each CDR3. A clone size is listed for some rows: how often the clone was seen (once, few, many), or a class if it is expanded.

abundance	v_gene	j_gene	CDR3aa
NA	TRBV4-3	TRBJ1-3	ASSQAGLTAIY
many	TRBV29-1	TRBJ2-5	SAEGLIGETQY
few	TRBV10-3	TRBJ1-6	AISEQSAPPLH
NA	TRBV27	TRBJ1-6	ASSLSAFSANSPLH
many	TRBV2	TRBJ2-1	ASRDILYNEQF
NA	TRBV6-5	TRBJ2-7	ASSYKGHSYEQY
many	TRBV5-6	TRBJ1-6	ASSLGGPLH
few	TRBV6-7	TRBJ2-5	ASSYNRYKRTQY
NA	TRBV29-1	TRBJ2-5	SVGEGAQY
NA	TRBV27	TRBJ2-1	ASSDPGLAPLEQF
NA	TRBV5-1	TRBJ1-4	ASSSGDSFFKNEKLF
NA	TRBV2	TRBJ2-3	ASKEDRSTDTQY
NA	TRBV15	TRBJ2-7	ATSRDRTEYEQY
once	TRBV5-1	TRBJ2-3	ASSLATERTDTQY
few	TRBV6-1	TRBJ2-3	ASRDRGIDTQY
NA	TRBV4-3	TRBJ1-2	ASSQDNHYGANYGYT
many	TRBV20-1	TRBJ2-7	SARTGTGESYEQY
NA	TRBV18	TRBJ2-1	ASSPLAGISEQF
many	TRBV25-1	TRBJ1-1	ASSQANTEAF
few	TRBV3-1	TRBJ2-3	ASSHIGQGHTDTQY
NA	TRBV11-2	TRBJ1-1	ASSLPGRDEAF
many	TRBV12-5	TRBJ1-1	ASGSGQGAEFEAF
NA	TRBV6-5	TRBJ2-7	ASSYSDGGGSSYEQY
few	TRBV5-1	TRBJ2-5	ASSLPSGSGETQY
NA	TRBV15	TRBJ2-5	ATSGQGFQETQY
NA	TRBV28	TRBJ2-7	ASSFPLRGSSYEQY
NA	TRBV16	TRBJ1-5	ASSQSKTQPQH
few	TRBV21-1	TRBJ2-1	ASSVRDPGRQGAWYNEQF
NA	TRBV6-1	TRBJ2-3	ASLRTGALRTRDTQY
few	TRBV7-2	TRBJ2-7	ASAWASAEQY
NA	TRBV9	TRBJ2-1	ASSVAIKRDSYNEQF
few	TRBV20-1	TRBJ2-6	SARVGQGQGGANVLT
few	TRBV10-3	TRBJ2-2	ATKAGPNTGELF
few	TRBV6-4	TRBJ2-3	ASSAQGGMTDTQY
NA	TRBV5-1	TRBJ2-1	ASSIRDGGETYNEQF
many	TRBV6-1	TRBJ2-5	ASSRRSWGAETQY
NA	TRBV27	TRBJ1-4	ASSGRTTNEKLF